The 28 T cell receptor beta chains given below trace back to one sample, sequenced in a study of T cell clonality in common variable immunodeficiency. Some clones are missing from TCRdb's copy, which holds only in-frame ones; the method was immunoSEQ multiplex PCR. Observed in the sample are about 47,000 clones, none of them singletons. The material sequenced was peripheral blood mononuclear cells. Receptors were obtained from a person aged 18-70 years in good health.

This clone has at least ten counts. The CDR3 goes on 3 residues after the read ends, and that part is filled in from the germline J gene. V gene TRBV19 combines with J gene TRBJ2-7; 7 nucleotides line up with TRBD2. Losses at the gene ends were 7 bases for V and 1 base for J; bases not matched to a gene: 7. CDR3 size: 14 residues. CDR1 is LNHDA, CDR2 SQIVND, per germline (reference sequence). CDR3 protein: CASTPGGGSYEQYF. CDR3 DNA (partial): TGTGCCAGTACCCCTGGGGGGGGATCCTACGAG.

Many counts were recorded for this clone. CDR3 sequence reads: CAWSRGGLGGYTF. CDR3 DNA (partial): TGTGCCTGGAGCAGAGGAGGGTTAGGAGGC. The V call is TRBV30, the J call TRBJ1-2; no definite D call. The CDR3 goes on 3 residues after the read ends, and that part is filled in from the germline J gene. Germline-derived CDR1 and CDR2 are GTSNPN and SVGIG (reference sequence). The length of the CDR3 is 13 residues.

In its sample, this clone was seen many times. The sequenced fragment ends 3 residues before the CDR3 boundary, so the rest is inferred from the germline J gene. The V and J genes are TRBV19 and TRBJ1-1; 11 bases match TRBD1. The CDR3 is 14 residues long. Unmatched junction bases numbered 7, after V lost 6 bases and J lost 7 bases. CDR1 and CDR2 (germline): LNHDA, SQIVND (reference sequence). The CDR3: CASSRDRGSHEAFF. The CDR3 DNA, read in part, is TGTGCCAGTAGCCGGGACAGGGGGTCCCATGAA. Complete variable domain (other parts from reference TRBV19 and TRBJ1-1): DGGITQSPKYLFRKEGQNVTLSCEQNLNHDAMYWYRQDPGQGLRLIYYSQIVNDFQKGDIAEGYSVSREKKESFPLTVTSAQKNPTAFYLCASSRDRGSHEAFFGQGTRLTVV.

The table lists this clone with many counts. The read falls 3 residues short of the CDR3 end, and the missing part is taken from the germline J gene. V and J are TRBV10-3 and TRBJ2-2; the match to TRBD1 covers 10 bases. Looked up from germline, CDR1 is ENHRY and CDR2 is SYGVKD. This CDR3 has 16 amino acids. V lost 4 bases, J lost 4 bases, and 6 bases stayed unmatched. The part of the CDR3 DNA that was read is TGTGCCATCAGTGGTACGGGACAGGGGTCCACCGGGGAG. This sequence encodes CAISGTGQGSTGE. The entire CDR3 protein reads CAISGTGQGSTGELFF.

This clone has a count of ten or more. The sequence runs out 3 residues before the end of the CDR3; the remainder is reconstructed from the germline J gene. The chain couples TRBV2 to TRBJ2-7; weak D call: TRBD2 (6 bases). The CDR3 runs 14 residues. The germline V and J ends were trimmed by 7 bases and 4 bases, with 17 bases remaining between them. Germline-derived CDR1 and CDR2 are SNHLY and FYNNEI. The sequenced CDR3 bases are TGTGCCAGCACTAGCGACGGAGGCGGTTACGAG. This encodes CASTSDGGGYE. The entire CDR3 protein reads CASTSDGGGYEQYF.

At least ten counts were recorded for this clone. The sequenced fragment ends 3 residues before the CDR3 boundary, so the rest is inferred from the germline J gene. V gene TRBV5-1 combines with J gene TRBJ2-1; 11 positions agree with TRBD2. From germline, CDR1 is SGHRS and CDR2 YFSETQ. After removal of 4 bases from V and 2 bases from J, the junction contained 8 bases not matched to a gene. The CDR3 totals 17 residues. The CDR3 region is CASSETGTSGPYNEQFF. The sequenced CDR3 bases are TGCGCCAGCAGCGAAACCGGGACTAGCGGCCCCTACAATGAG.

Of note for this clone: From the germline J gene comes the end of the CDR3, since the read stops 3 residues before it. The chain links TRBV2 to TRBJ2-7, with 8 bases aligning to TRBD2. The germline gives CDR1 SNHLY, CDR2 FYNNEI. V lost 2 bases and J lost 3; bases outside the gene matches: 9. CDR3 length: 16 amino acids. The CDR3 DNA, read in part, is TGTGCCAGCAGTGAAACCCCACTAGCGGCGTACTACGAG. Its protein product is CASSETPLAAYYE. The whole CDR3 is CASSETPLAAYYEQYF. The full variable domain, completed using reference TRBV2 and TRBJ2-7, is EPEVTQTPSHQVTQMGQEVILRCVPISNHLYFYWYRQILGQKVEFLVSFYNNEISEKSEIFDDQFSVERPDGSNFTLKIRSTKLEDSAMYFCASSETPLAAYYEQYFGPGTRLTVT.

A few counts support this clone. The read terminates 3 residues ahead of where the CDR3 ends, so the germline J gene completes it. This chain joins TRBV7-9 and TRBJ1-1, with D maybe TRBD1 (6 bases). V lost 5 bases, J lost 7 bases, and 14 bases lay in between. Germline CDR1 and CDR2: SEHNR and FQNEAQ (reference sequence). The CDR3 is 13 residues long. The CDR3 bases that were read are TGTGCCAGCAGCGTCGCAAGGGGGAATGAA. Protein sequence: CASSVARGNE. The entire CDR3 protein is CASSVARGNEAFF.

This clone was observed many times. The read finishes 3 residues shy of the CDR3 end, and the germline J gene is used to complete it. The chain links TRBV29-1 to TRBJ1-5; 11 bases are a match to TRBD1. Per the germline V gene, CDR1 is SQVTM and CDR2 is ANQGSEA. The CDR3 covers 15 residues. After removal of 4 bases from V and 1 base from J, the junction contained 3 bases not matched to a gene. The part of the CDR3 DNA that was read is TGCAGCGTTGCTGGACAGGGGGCAAGCAATCAGCCC. It specifies CSVAGQGASNQP. The entire CDR3 protein reads CSVAGQGASNQPQHF.

This clone was recorded a few times. With the read ending 3 residues before the CDR3 end, the germline J gene is used to fill in that end. This rearrangement joins TRBV30 to TRBJ1-1; D is uncertain. V was shortened by 3 bases and J by 0 bases, with 5 bases between the two germline ends. Germline CDR1 is GTSNPN and CDR2 is SVGIG (reference sequence). This CDR3 is 12 amino acids long. CDR3 in amino acids: CAWSRMNTEAFF. Partial CDR3 DNA: TGTGCCTGGAGCAGGATGAACACTGAA.

This clone was found many times. The missing CDR3 end, 3 residues past where the read stops, is filled in from the germline J gene. J is TRBJ2-1 and V is TRBV10-3; TRBD1 matches at 8 bases. The V gene end was trimmed by 5 bases and the J gene end by 2 bases; junction bases not matched to a gene: 8. From germline, CDR1 is ENHRY and CDR2 SYGVKD. The CDR3 loop spans 16 amino acids. The CDR3 DNA, read in part, is TGTGCCATCAGTTCAACGGGGACAGGAACCTACAATGAG. It is translated as CAISSTGTGTYNE. From start to end, the CDR3 is CAISSTGTGTYNEQFF.

This clone was recorded many times. The read falls 3 residues short of the CDR3 end, and the missing part is taken from the germline J gene. V and J are TRBV2 and TRBJ1-4; 8 positions agree with TRBD1. There are 15 residues in the CDR3. CDR1 is SNHLY, CDR2 FYNNEI, per germline. The CDR3 loop is CATGAVLATNEKLFF. The CDR3 bases that were read are TGTGCGACAGGGGCGGTCCTTGCAACTAATGAAAAA.

This clone occurred many times. From the germline J gene comes the end of the CDR3, since the read stops 3 residues before it. V gene TRBV7-9 combines with J gene TRBJ2-5; the match to TRBD2 covers 8 bases. This CDR3 region has 14 residues. CDR1 SEHNR and CDR2 FQNEAQ come from the germline V gene (reference sequence). V was clipped by 6 bases and J by 1 base; unmatched bases: 4. CDR3 amino acids: CASSRGGLQETQYF. The part of the CDR3 DNA that was read is TGTGCCAGCAGTCGGGGGGGCCTCCAAGAGACC.

This clone was seen repeatedly, ten times or more. The CDR3 is cut off 3 residues early in the read; its end comes from the germline J gene. The chain employs TRBV5-1 and TRBJ1-1; 7 bases are a match to TRBD1. With V trimmed by 4 bases and J by 7 bases, 22 bases remained unmatched. The germline CDR1 and CDR2 sequences are SGHRS and YFSETQ. The CDR3 is 18 amino acids. The CDR3 loop reads CASSLLPDARGQVDEAFF. Partial CDR3 DNA: TGCGCCAGCAGCCTCCTGCCTGACGCCCGAGGACAGGTTGATGAA.

This clone was picked up many times. Sequencing ends 3 residues short of the CDR3 end; the germline J gene provides the rest. This rearrangement joins TRBV6-1 to TRBJ1-6; D uncertain. Germline V gene lookup returns CDR1 MNHNS and CDR2 SASEGT. The CDR3 length is 17 residues. V lost 0 bases and J lost 6, with 15 bases in between. The sequenced part of the CDR3 DNA is TGTGCCAGCAGTGAAGCGAGCGGAGCACTCCGTAATTCACCC. Protein: CASSEASGALRNSP. The entire CDR3 sequence reads CASSEASGALRNSPLHF.

The sample holds many counts of this clone. The CDR3 end lies 3 residues beyond the end of the read and is filled in from the germline J gene. This chain connects TRBV20-1 to TRBJ2-3, with 8 bases identical to TRBD2. Trimming removed 7 bases from V and 1 base from J; junction bases left unmatched: 16. Germline CDR1 and CDR2: DFQATT and SNEGSKA (reference sequence). This CDR3 spans 17 amino acids. The part of the CDR3 DNA that was read is TGCAGTGGACAAGGCTTTATGGTAGCGGGGCGCACAGATACG. Protein product: CSGQGFMVAGRTDT. The CDR3 in full is CSGQGFMVAGRTDTQYF.

The table lists this clone with many counts. From the germline J gene comes the end of the CDR3, since the read stops 3 residues before it. The chain combines TRBV10-3 with TRBJ2-1; maybe TRBD2 (6 bases). Germline-derived CDR1 and CDR2 are ENHRY and SYGVKD. Trimming shortened V by 0 bases and J by 8 bases, and 14 bases separated the two germline ends. The CDR3 length is 15 residues. Incomplete CDR3 DNA: TGTGCCATCAGTGAGTCTGATAGCGGTCGCGATGAG. Encoded protein: CAISESDSGRDE. The entire CDR3 protein is CAISESDSGRDEQFF.

Concerning this clone: The CDR3 goes on 3 residues after the read ends, and that part is filled in from the germline J gene. This chain connects TRBV7-3 to TRBJ1-5; D is perhaps TRBD1 (6 bases). This CDR3 contains 15 residues. From germline, CDR1 is SGHTA and CDR2 FQGTGA. V lost 2 bases and J lost 5, with 13 bases in between. The CDR3 loop is CASSLSQGPHQPQHF. The part of the CDR3 DNA that was read is TGTGCCAGCAGCTTATCACAGGGCCCTCATCAGCCC. Full variable domain (remainder filled in from reference TRBV7-3 and TRBJ1-5): GAGVSQTPSNKVTEKGKYVELRCDPISGHTALYWYRQSLGQGPEFLIYFQGTGAADDSGLPNDRFFAVRPEGSVSTLKIQRTERGDSAVYLCASSLSQGPHQPQHFGDGTRLSIL.

This clone was seen only a few times. The CDR3 goes on 3 residues after the read ends, and that part is filled in from the germline J gene. The rearrangement uses TRBV10-3 and TRBJ2-1; the match to TRBD2 covers 12 bases. Trimming took 4 bases from V and 8 from J; bases not matched to a gene: 24. The CDR3 length is 21 residues. Germline values: CDR1 ENHRY, CDR2 SYGVKD. The part of the CDR3 DNA that was read is TGTGCCATCAGTGCAAAGACCGCTTCGAATTCACTAGCGGGAGGTAATCATGAG. Translation gives CAISAKTASNSLAGGNHE. The full CDR3 is CAISAKTASNSLAGGNHEQFF.

This clone was seen repeatedly, ten times or more. CDR3 loop: CASSPGQGIEKLFF. The covered CDR3 bases are TGTGCCAGCAGCCCTGGACAGGGCATAGAAAAA. This chain uses TRBV5-6 with TRBJ1-4; TRBD1 agrees at 8 bases. The sequenced fragment ends 3 residues before the CDR3 boundary, so the rest is inferred from the germline J gene. Germline V CDR1 and CDR2: SGHDT, YYEEEE. CDR3 length: 14 amino acids. With V trimmed by 4 bases and J by 8 bases, 7 bases remained unmatched.

This clone was seen a few times. The junction and the germline gene differ at one end; a read error may be behind it. Sequencing ends 3 residues short of the CDR3 end; the germline J gene provides the rest. This sample also contains other DNA sequences that code for the same CDR3. This chain uses TRBV18 with TRBJ1-3; D uncertain. CDR3 length equals 15 residues. Germline V gene data show CDR1 as KGHSH and CDR2 as LQKENI. The DNA read from the CDR3 is TGTGCCAGCTCACAGGCGGTTAGCTCTGGAAACACA. Translated: CASSQAVSSGNT. The full CDR3 sequence reads CASSQAVSSGNTIYF.

The sample holds many counts of this clone. Read data end 3 residues before the CDR3 end; the end is taken from the germline J gene. V gene TRBV7-9 combines with J gene TRBJ2-1; maybe TRBD1 (5 bases). Germline assignment: CDR1 SEHNR and CDR2 FQNEAQ (reference sequence). The CDR3 contains 12 residues. The V gene lost 5 bases and the J gene lost 7 bases, with 9 bases spanning the gap. The CDR3 bases that were read are TGTGCCAGCAGCCCCGACAGAAATGAG. Translation: CASSPDRNE. The complete CDR3 sequence is CASSPDRNEQFF. Combining the CDR3 with reference TRBV7-9 and TRBJ2-1 gives the whole variable domain DTGVSQNPRHKITKRGQNVTFRCDPISEHNRLYWYRQTLGQGPEFLTYFQNEAQLEKSRLLSDRFSAERPKGSFSTLEIQRTEQGDSAMYLCASSPDRNEQFFGPGTRLTVL.

The table lists this clone with many counts. The read terminates 3 residues ahead of where the CDR3 ends, so the germline J gene completes it. The gene calls are TRBV10-1 and TRBJ1-2, with a tentative D call TRBD1 (5 bases). Trimming removed 6 bases from V and 4 bases from J, with 18 bases in between. Germline V gene lookup returns CDR1 WNHNN and CDR2 SYGVQD (reference sequence). There are 15 residues in the CDR3. CDR3 DNA (partial): TGCGCCAGCAGCGCGACGGTGGGGGACTTCTATGGC. The encoded protein is CASSATVGDFYG. The whole CDR3 is CASSATVGDFYGYTF.

This clone was seen a few times. The sequenced fragment ends 3 residues before the CDR3 boundary, so the rest is inferred from the germline J gene. J is TRBJ2-3 and V is TRBV18, with D unresolved. This CDR3 comprises 15 residues. V lost 3 bases, J lost 4 bases, and 14 bases lay in between. The germline V gene encodes CDR1 KGHSH and CDR2 LQKENI. The CDR3 sequence is CASSPTRHGSDTQYF. The part of the CDR3 DNA that was read is TGTGCCAGCTCACCGACACGTCATGGGTCAGATACG.

Ten or more counts support this clone. Read coverage stops 3 residues before the CDR3 terminus; the germline J gene supplies the remainder. This chain links TRBV5-1 with TRBJ2-7, with 10 bases lining up with TRBD1. Germline V gene sequence: CDR1 SGHRS, CDR2 YFSETQ. V was pared by 4 bases and J by 1 base, with 8 bases of the junction left unmatched. The CDR3 runs to 16 residues. CDR3 DNA (partial): TGCGCCAGCAGCCTCGCTCCGGGACAGGGGTCCTACGAG. Amino acids: CASSLAPGQGSYE. The whole CDR3 protein reads CASSLAPGQGSYEQYF.

In its sample, this clone was seen a few times. A much larger clone lies one base from this, so it may be a read error. The CDR3 end lies 3 residues beyond the end of the read and is filled in from the germline J gene. V usage is TRBV20-1 and J usage is TRBJ2-5, with D perhaps given as TRBD1 or TRBD2 (7 bases each). CDR1 is DFQATT and CDR2 is SNEGSKA in the germline V gene (reference sequence). CDR3 length: 14 amino acids. The CDR3 sequence: CSARQGGGPDTQYF. CDR3 DNA (partial): TGCAGTGCTAGACAGGGAGGGGGCCCAGATACC.

This clone was counted many times. The CDR3 sequence is CASSDAWRENTEAFF. CDR3 bases read: TGTGCCAGCAGTGATGCTTGGCGGGAGAACACTGAA. The V and J genes are TRBV6-1 and TRBJ1-1; D gene unclear. With the read ending 3 residues before the CDR3 end, the germline J gene is used to fill in that end. The CDR3 is 15 residues long. Deletions cut 3 bases from V and 1 base from J, with 12 bases between. Looked up from germline, CDR1 is MNHNS and CDR2 is SASEGT.

As for this clone: Read data end 3 residues before the CDR3 end; the end is taken from the germline J gene. This chain links TRBV2 with TRBJ2-5, with 7 bases that match TRBD2. CDR1 SNHLY and CDR2 FYNNEI come from the germline V gene. J gave up 5 bases and V 5 bases, and 11 bases lay outside the gene matches. There are 15 residues in the CDR3. The DNA read from the CDR3 is TGTGCCAGCAGTCGGGAGGAGGGGCGGAGGGAGACC. Protein product: CASSREEGRRET. The whole CDR3 region reads CASSREEGRRETQYF. Full variable domain (rest looked up from reference TRBV2 and TRBJ2-5): EPEVTQTPSHQVTQMGQEVILRCVPISNHLYFYWYRQILGQKVEFLVSFYNNEISEKSEIFDDQFSVERPDGSNFTLKIRSTKLEDSAMYFCASSREEGRRETQYFGPGTRLLVL.